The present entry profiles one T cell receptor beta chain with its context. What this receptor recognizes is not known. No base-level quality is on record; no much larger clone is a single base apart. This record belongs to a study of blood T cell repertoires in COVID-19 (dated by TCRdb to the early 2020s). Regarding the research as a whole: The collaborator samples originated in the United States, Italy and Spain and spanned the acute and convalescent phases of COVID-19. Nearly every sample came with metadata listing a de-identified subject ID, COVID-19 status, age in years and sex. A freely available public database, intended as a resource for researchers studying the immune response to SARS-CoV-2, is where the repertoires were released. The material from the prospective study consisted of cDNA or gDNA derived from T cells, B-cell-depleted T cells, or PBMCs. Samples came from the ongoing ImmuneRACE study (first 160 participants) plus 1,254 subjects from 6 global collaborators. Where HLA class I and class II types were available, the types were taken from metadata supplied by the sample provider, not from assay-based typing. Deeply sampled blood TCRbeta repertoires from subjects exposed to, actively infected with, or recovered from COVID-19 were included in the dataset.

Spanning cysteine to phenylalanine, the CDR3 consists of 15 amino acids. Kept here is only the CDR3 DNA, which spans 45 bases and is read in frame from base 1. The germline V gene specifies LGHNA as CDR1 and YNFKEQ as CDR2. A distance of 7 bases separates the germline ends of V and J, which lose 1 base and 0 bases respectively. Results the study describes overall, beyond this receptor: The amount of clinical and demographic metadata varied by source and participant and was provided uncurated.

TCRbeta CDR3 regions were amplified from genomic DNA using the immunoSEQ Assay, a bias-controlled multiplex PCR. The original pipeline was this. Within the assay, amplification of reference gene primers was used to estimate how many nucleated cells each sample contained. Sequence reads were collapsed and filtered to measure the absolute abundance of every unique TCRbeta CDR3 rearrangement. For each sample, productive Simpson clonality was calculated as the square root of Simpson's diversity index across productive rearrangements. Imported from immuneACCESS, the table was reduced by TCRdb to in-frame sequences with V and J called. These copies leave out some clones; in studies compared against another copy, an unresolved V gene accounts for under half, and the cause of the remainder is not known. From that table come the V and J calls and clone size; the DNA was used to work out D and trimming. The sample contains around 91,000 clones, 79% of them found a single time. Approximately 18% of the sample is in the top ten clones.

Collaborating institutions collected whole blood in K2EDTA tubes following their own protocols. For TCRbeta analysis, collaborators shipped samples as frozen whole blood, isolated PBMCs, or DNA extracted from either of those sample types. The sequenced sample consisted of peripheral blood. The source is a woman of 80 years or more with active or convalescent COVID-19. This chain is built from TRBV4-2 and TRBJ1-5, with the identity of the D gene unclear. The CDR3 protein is CASSQGAGSNQPQHF. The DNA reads TGTGCCAGCAGCCAAGGGGCAGGTAGCAATCAGCCCCAGCATTTT.